The 31 T cell receptor beta chains below all came from one sample that was sequenced in a study of T cell repertoires in ileal Crohn's disease. Sequencing was performed with immunoSEQ multiplex PCR; in TCRdb, only in-frame clones are kept and a portion is missing. The sample contains around 7,700 clones, roughly 76% of which appear only once. Sequences were obtained from ileal tissue. The source is an adult with Crohn's disease.

V gene TRBV7-9 combines with J gene TRBJ2-1; 14 bases align to TRBD2. Germline values: CDR1 SEHNR, CDR2 FQNEAQ (reference sequence). The CDR3 has 15 amino acids. Germline trimming cut 3 bases from V and 8 bases from J; bases unmatched to any gene: 3. The CDR3 reads CASSLTSGRADEQFF. CDR3 in DNA: TGTGCCAGCAGCTTGACTAGCGGGAGGGCCGATGAGCAGTTCTTC.

This chain links TRBV6-1 with TRBJ2-5, with D possibly TRBD2 on 6 matching bases. Trimming left V 7 bases short and J 3 bases short, with 18 bases between. CDR3 size: 15 residues. Looked up from germline, CDR1 is MNHNS and CDR2 is SASEGT. The CDR3 nucleotides read TGTGCCAGCAACCCCCCCGGGGGTCAAGAAGAGACCCAGTACTTC. Residues: CASNPPGGQEETQYF.

The chain has TRBV18 and TRBJ1-5; 8 bases are shared with TRBD1. Germline CDR1 and CDR2: KGHSH and LQKENI. V shed 4 bases and J 4 bases; nucleotides not matched to a gene: 9. The CDR3 contains 16 residues. CDR3 loop: CASSLSSGGRNQPQHF. The CDR3 region has the DNA TGTGCCAGCTCACTTTCCTCAGGGGGCAGGAATCAGCCCCAGCATTTT.

The chain carries TRBV18 and TRBJ1-5; no reliable D call. The CDR3 is 14 amino acids. Germline V lookup: CDR1 KGHSH, CDR2 LQKENI. V was clipped by 3 bases and J by 6 bases, with 12 bases between them. The CDR3 region is CASSPGTSGQPQHF. CDR3 DNA sequence: TGTGCCAGCTCACCTGGCACATCGGGTCAGCCCCAGCATTTT.

The rearrangement joins TRBV5-1 to TRBJ2-5; possible D gene TRBD2, 8 bases. CDR3 length: 14 residues. Germline CDR1 reads SGHRS; CDR2 reads YFSETQ. Trimming left V 9 bases short and J 2 bases short, with 17 bases between. The CDR3 loop is CATSGGTVQETQYF. In nucleotides, the CDR3 is TGCGCCACCTCGGGGGGGACAGTACAAGAGACCCAGTACTTC. Filled out from reference TRBV5-1 and TRBJ2-5, the complete variable domain reads KAGVTQTPRYLIKTRGQQVTLSCSPISGHRSVSWYQQTPGQGLQFLFEYFSETQRNKGNFPGRFSGRQFSNSRSEMNVSTLELGDSALYLCATSGGTVQETQYFGPGTRLLVL.

The V and J genes are TRBV10-3 and TRBJ1-1; tentatively, D is TRBD1 (6 bases). The V and J ends lost 3 bases and 1 base respectively, with 6 bases between them. Germline CDR1 and CDR2: ENHRY and SYGVKD. The CDR3 extends over 13 amino acids. CDR3 residues: CAISEGGNTEAFF. CDR3 nucleotides: TGTGCCATCAGTGAAGGGGGGAACACTGAAGCTTTCTTT.

CDR3 residues: CASSEGRINQPQHF. The DNA for the CDR3 is TGTGCCAGCAGTGAGGGGCGGATCAATCAGCCCCAGCATTTT. The chain joins TRBV2 to TRBJ1-5; perhaps TRBD1 as D (5 bases). CDR1 is SNHLY and CDR2 is FYNNEI in the germline V gene. The CDR3 totals 14 residues. V was cut by 3 bases and J by 3 bases, with 9 bases left in between.

V gene TRBV5-1 combines with J gene TRBJ2-1, with a possible D match to TRBD2 (5 bases). The germline V and J ends were trimmed by 4 bases and 0 bases, with 14 bases remaining between them. This CDR3 is built from 16 residues. The germline CDR1 and CDR2 sequences are SGHRS and YFSETQ. In nucleotides, the CDR3 is TGCGCCAGCAGCCCGGAGGTGGGGAGCTCCTACAATGAGCAGTTCTTC. Its translation is CASSPEVGSSYNEQFF.

The CDR3 here is CAWNRKGTGREQMQYF. CDR3 DNA sequence: TGTGCCTGGAATAGAAAGGGAACAGGGAGGGAGCAGATGCAGTACTTC. The chain joins TRBV30 to TRBJ2-7; D may be TRBD2 (7 bases). This CDR3 contains 16 residues. Germline CDR1 and CDR2: GTSNPN and SVGIG (reference sequence). The V gene lost 4 bases and the J gene lost 9 bases, with 28 bases spanning the gap.

The chain uses TRBV19 and TRBJ2-3, with D uncertain. V was trimmed by 7 bases and J by 2 bases, leaving 4 bases between them. Germline CDR1 LNHDA, CDR2 SQIVND (reference sequence). The CDR3 is 11 residues long. The DNA for the CDR3 is TGTGCCAGTACTTACACAGATACGCAGTATTTT. Translating it yields CASTYTDTQYF.

CDR3 protein: CSVGRERAEQYF. In nucleotides, the CDR3 is TGCAGCGTTGGGCGGGAGAGAGCTGAGCAGTACTTC. The rearrangement uses TRBV29-1 and TRBJ2-7; TRBD2 matches 7 bases. Germline V gives CDR1 SQVTM, CDR2 ANQGSEA. The V and J ends lost 4 bases and 7 bases, in that order; junction bases with no gene match: 7. The CDR3 runs to 12 residues.

The chain carries TRBV5-4 and TRBJ2-7; 7 bases map to TRBD1. This CDR3 comprises 14 residues. The V gene's germline CDR1 is SGHNT and CDR2 YYREEE (reference sequence). With V trimmed by 3 bases and J by 2 bases, 5 bases remained unmatched. CDR3 residues: CASSSRDRAYEQYF. CDR3 DNA sequence: TGTGCCAGCAGCTCCCGGGACAGAGCCTACGAGCAGTACTTC.

V and J are TRBV4-2 and TRBJ1-2; D gene unclear. CDR1 and CDR2 (germline): LGHNA, YNFKEQ. The CDR3 consists of 14 residues. Trimming took off 3 bases at V and 4 bases at J, with 12 bases between the two ends. The CDR3 is CASSQIAVPYGYTF. The CDR3 coding sequence is TGTGCCAGCAGCCAGATTGCGGTCCCCTATGGCTACACCTTC.

This sequence joins TRBV6-7 and TRBJ2-5, with 7 bases aligning to TRBD2. TRBV6-7 is an ORF, with its function uncertain. V was clipped by 0 bases and J by 5 bases; unmatched bases: 12. CDR3 length equals 17 residues. The CDR3 DNA reads as TGTGCCAGCAGTTACTCTCTCCAGTTGGCGGGAGCGGAGACCCAGTACTTC. Translating gives CASSYSLQLAGAETQYF.

This clone was seen more than once but under ten times. This sequence joins TRBV7-2 and TRBJ1-2; D remains ambiguous. V was pared by 2 bases and J by 7 bases, with 14 bases between. CDR3 size: 14 residues. CDR1 and CDR2 (germline): SGHTA, FQGNSA. CDR3 sequence: CASSLQSRVGGYTF. The CDR3 nucleotides are TGTGCCAGCAGCTTACAGTCGAGGGTAGGTGGCTACACCTTC. Supplemented by reference TRBV7-2 and TRBJ1-2, the full variable domain reads GAGVSQSPSNKVTEKGKDVELRCDPISGHTALYWYRQSLGQGLEFLIYFQGNSAPDKSGLPSDRFSAERTGGSVSTLTIQRTQQEDSAVYLCASSLQSRVGGYTFGSGTRLTVV.

The chain combines TRBV18 with TRBJ1-5, with D possibly being TRBD1 (5 bases). Trimming removed 5 bases at V and 7 bases at J, with 12 bases between. The CDR3 runs to 13 residues. Germline V CDR1 and CDR2: KGHSH, LQKENI. The CDR3 nucleotides are TGTGCCAGCTCATTTCAGGGAGGACAGCCCCAGCATTTT. Protein sequence: CASSFQGGQPQHF.

V usage is TRBV27 and J usage is TRBJ2-3, with 8 bases aligning to TRBD1. Germline CDR1 is MNHEY and CDR2 is SMNVEV (reference sequence). The CDR3 is made up of 15 amino acids. The ends lost 6 bases at V and 0 bases at J; junction bases unmatched: 5. CDR3 sequence reads: CASRLTGASTDTQYF. Written as DNA, the CDR3 is TGTGCCAGCAGACTGACAGGGGCTAGCACAGATACGCAGTATTTT.

The chain recombines TRBV11-2 with TRBJ2-2; TRBD1 agrees at 7 bases. The junction had 3 bases not matched to a gene; V was cut back by 1 base and J by 10 bases. The CDR3 totals 13 residues. Germline values: CDR1 SGHAT, CDR2 FQNNGV. CDR3 sequence reads: CASSLGQGEELFF. In DNA form, the CDR3 reads TGTGCCAGCAGCTTAGGACAGGGAGAGGAGCTGTTTTTT.

This chain connects TRBV7-2 to TRBJ2-7, with 7 bases aligning to TRBD2. CDR3 length equals 14 residues. Germline assignment: CDR1 SGHTA and CDR2 FQGNSA. Trimming at V came to 0 bases and at J to 7 bases, leaving 6 bases not matched to a gene. The CDR3 DNA sequence: TGTGCCAGCAGCTTAGCGGGAGGGCCTCGGGAGCAGTACTTC. Residues: CASSLAGGPREQYF.

The J gene is TRBJ2-5, the V gene TRBV5-4; 15 bases map to TRBD2. The DNA end is a closer match to TRBJ2-7, so the J assignment may be wrong. Germline CDR1 is SGHNT and CDR2 is YYREEE (reference sequence). This CDR3 comprises 15 residues. This CDR3 reads CASSTPGLAGGEQYF. The CDR3 DNA reads TGTGCCAGCAGCACTCCGGGACTAGCGGGAGGCGAGCAGTACTTC.

V usage is TRBV21-1 and J usage is TRBJ1-2; TRBD1 was called by the table and not checked on the DNA. TRBV21-1 represents a pseudogene. The CDR3 has 17 residues. In nucleotides, the CDR3 is TGTGCCAGCAGCGACCAAAAGGAAAAGACAGGGCGCTATGGCTACACCTTC. As protein: CASSDQKEKTGRYGYTF.

There are a few counts of this clone. The V call is TRBV7-8, the J call TRBJ2-2; D not resolved. Germline V gene lookup returns CDR1 SGHVS and CDR2 FQNEAQ. The CDR3 runs 16 residues. Trimming removed 3 bases at V and 1 base at J, with 12 bases between. CDR3 DNA: TGTGCCAGCAGCTTTGACTCGCTGGGGAACACCGGGGAGCTGTTTTTT. It specifies CASSFDSLGNTGELFF.

The V call is TRBV29-1, the J call TRBJ2-7, with 7 positions matching TRBD1. Trimming at V came to 5 bases and at J to 2 bases, leaving 9 bases not matched to a gene. The length of the CDR3 is 14 residues. Germline CDR1 reads SQVTM; CDR2 reads ANQGSEA. CDR3 amino acids: CSVLRQGVAYEQYF. In nucleotides, the CDR3 is TGCAGCGTTCTAAGGCAGGGGGTGGCCTACGAGCAGTACTTC.

The chain recombines TRBV7-7 with TRBJ2-5, with D perhaps TRBD2 (6 bases). Trimming cost V 1 base and J 1 base, with 13 bases left between them. The CDR3 contains 16 residues. The V gene's germline CDR1 is SSHAT and CDR2 FNYEAQ (reference sequence). This chain's CDR3 is CASSLGRTIRQETQYF. The CDR3 DNA reads TGTGCCAGCAGCTTAGGCCGGACTATCCGCCAAGAGACCCAGTACTTC. The full variable domain, its missing parts supplied by reference TRBV7-7 and TRBJ2-5, is GAGVSQSPRYKVTKRGQDVTLRCDPISSHATLYWYQQALGQGPEFLTYFNYEAQPDKSGLPSDRFSAERPEGSISTLTIQRTEQRDSAMYRCASSLGRTIRQETQYFGPGTRLLVL.

The chain links TRBV5-1 to TRBJ2-5; 7 nucleotides line up with TRBD1. V shed 2 bases and J 2 bases; nucleotides not matched to a gene: 9. The CDR3 runs to 16 residues. Germline V CDR1 and CDR2: SGHRS, YFSETQ. The CDR3: CASSLQGIGEQETQYF. The CDR3 nucleotides are TGCGCCAGCAGCTTACAGGGGATCGGGGAACAAGAGACCCAGTACTTC.

The chain joins TRBV5-4 to TRBJ1-4, with 7 bases fitting TRBD1. Trimming cost V 0 bases and J 1 base; bases outside gene matches: 6. The CDR3 totals 17 residues. Germline V CDR1 and CDR2: SGHNT, YYREEE (reference sequence). The CDR3 here is CASSLGDQGGTNEKLFF. In DNA, the CDR3 is TGTGCCAGCAGCTTGGGGGACCAGGGGGGAACTAATGAAAAACTGTTTTTT.

The chain links TRBV5-6 to TRBJ1-3; D possibly corresponds to TRBD1 (6 bases). This CDR3 is built from 14 residues. Trimming removed 4 bases at V and 2 bases at J, with 10 bases between. Germline lookup yields CDR1 SGHDT and CDR2 YYEEEE. CDR3 sequence reads: CASSRDTAGNTIYF. The CDR3 region has the DNA TGTGCCAGCAGCAGGGACACTGCTGGAAACACCATATATTTT. Combining the CDR3 with reference TRBV5-6 and TRBJ1-3 gives the whole variable domain DAGVTQSPTHLIKTRGQQVTLRCSPKSGHDTVSWYQQALGQGPQFIFQYYEEEERQRGNFPDRFSGHQFPNYSSELNVNALLLGDSALYLCASSRDTAGNTIYFGEGSWLTVV.

V is TRBV18 and J is TRBJ1-2, with 11 nucleotides matching TRBD1. The CDR3 is 17 amino acids. CDR1 and CDR2 from the germline V gene are KGHSH and LQKENI. The J segment lost 0 bases and the V segment lost 6 bases, leaving 9 bases of the junction unmatched. CDR3 nucleotide sequence: TGTGCCAGCTCTGCAGGGACAGGGGGGCTATCTAACTATGGCTACACCTTC. Its translation: CASSAGTGGLSNYGYTF.

This chain uses TRBV29-1 with TRBJ1-3; weak D call: TRBD1 (5 bases). Germline V gene sequence: CDR1 SQVTM, CDR2 ANQGSEA. Between the trimmed V and J ends, which lost 4 bases and 0 bases, there was a span of 13 bases. The CDR3 is 15 residues long. The CDR3 reads CSVGGGGISGNTIYF. The CDR3 nucleotides read TGCAGCGTTGGTGGGGGGGGGATCTCTGGAAACACCATATATTTT.

J is TRBJ2-1 and V is TRBV10-1; 14 positions agree with TRBD2. The V segment lost 5 bases and the J segment 5 bases; nucleotides outside the gene matches: 2. CDR1 WNHNN and CDR2 SYGVQD come from the germline V gene (reference sequence). This CDR3 has 15 amino acids. CDR3 in DNA: TGCGCCAGCAGTATGGGACTAGCGGGAGACAATGAGCAGTTCTTC. Protein sequence: CASSMGLAGDNEQFF.

This chain uses TRBV30 with TRBJ1-5; no reliable D call. This CDR3 has 12 residues. Germline CDR1 is GTSNPN and CDR2 is SVGIG (reference sequence). V was shortened by 4 bases and J by 3 bases, with 7 bases between the two germline ends. CDR3 loop: CAWNLPNQPQHF. The CDR3 DNA is TGTGCCTGGAATCTTCCCAATCAGCCCCAGCATTTT.